The sequence of this TCR beta chain was determined in a study of T cell changes during pregnancy in multiple sclerosis. The repertoire was sequenced with immunoSEQ multiplex PCR; TCRdb's copy has only in-frame clones and lacks some. Of about 59,000 clones listed, 90% to 95% were seen once; the top ten hold 2.5%. The count of this clone is one. CDR3 length: 12 amino acids. Germline V CDR1 and CDR2: SGHRS, YFSETQ. The V end lost 2 bases, the J end lost 10 bases, and 12 bases lay between the germline ends. This TCR came from a female donor with multiple sclerosis, enrolled in a pregnancy study. The chain carries TRBV5-1 and TRBJ1-2; D is undetermined. Specimen: CD8+ T cells from peripheral blood mononuclear cells, collected after pregnancy. The CDR3 loop reads CASSFPGEDYTF. CDR3 bases: TGCGCCAGCAGCTTTCCCGGGGAAGACTACACCTTC.